These T cell receptor beta chains were read from a single sample in a study of brain T cells in children with intractable seizures. Assay used: immunoSEQ multiplex PCR; TCRdb lists only in-frame clones, some missing. The table records fewer than 85,000 clones, around 93% of them present only once. The material was peripheral blood, obtained at surgery. These receptors originate from a boy under two years old with tuberous sclerosis and intractable seizures. The CDR3 runs from the conserved cysteine through the conserved F or W. The D gene is left open where the match is weak. Not every row has a clone size; where given, it reads once, few, many or a size class.

J | D | V | size | DNA | CDR3
TRBJ1-1 | NA | TRBV12-5 | NA | TGTGCTAGTGGTTTGGTATTTGTGGTTGAGACAACTAGTGATACTGAAGCTTTCTTT | CASGLVFVVETTSDTEAFF
TRBJ1-2 | TRBD1 | TRBV12-5 | NA | TGTGCTAGTGGTTTGGTACCCCCCCGGACAGGGGGGGACTATGGCTACACCTTC | CASGLVPPRTGGDYGYTF
TRBJ1-1 | NA | TRBV18 | NA | TGTGCCAGCTCACCATTTATACAGACCGATATGAACACTGAAGCTTTCTTT | CASSPFIQTDMNTEAFF
TRBJ2-7 | NA | TRBV29-1 | NA | TGCAGCGCGGGGGACTACGAGCAGTACTTC | CSAGDYEQYF
TRBJ1-2 | NA | TRBV30 | NA | TGTGCCTGGAGTGCGGGGGGCGGCTACACCTTC | CAWSAGGGYTF
TRBJ2-1 | NA | TRBV29-1 | NA | TGCAGCGCTAACAGAGGGGAGATCTTCCCCTACAATGAGCAGTTCTTC | CSANRGEIFPYNEQFF
TRBJ1-5 | NA | TRBV29-1 | NA | TGCAGCGCAGCCCAGGGCCCCAATCAGCCCCAGCATTTT | CSAAQGPNQPQHF
TRBJ2-7 | NA | TRBV20-1 | NA | TGCAGTGCTAGTTCCCAAGGGGAGACAGGGACTTTCTACGAGCAGTACTTC | CSASSQGETGTFYEQYF
TRBJ1-5 | NA | TRBV12-3/TRBV12-4 | NA | TGTGCCAGCAGTTTAGGGTTTCAGCCCCAGCATTTT | CASSLGFQPQHF
TRBJ2-3 | TRBD2 | TRBV20-1 | NA | TGCAGTGCTAGTAATAGCGGGAGTAGCACAGATACGCAGTATTTT | CSASNSGSSTDTQYF
TRBJ1-2 | NA | TRBV4-1 | NA | TGCGCCAGCAGCCCCACGGACAGTTATAACTATGGCTACACCTTC | CASSPTDSYNYGYTF
TRBJ2-1 | TRBD2 | TRBV10-3 | NA | TGTGCCATCAGTGTTTTTCGACTAGCGGGCTCCTACAATGAGCAGTTCTTC | CAISVFRLAGSYNEQFF
TRBJ2-1 | NA | TRBV7-6 | NA | TGTGCCAGCAGCCCACTAACGAGCTACAATGAGCAGTTCTTC | CASSPLTSYNEQFF
TRBJ2-7 | NA | TRBV5-1 | once | TGCGCCAGCAGCTCCCGATACGAGCAGTACTTC | CASSSRYEQYF
TRBJ2-7 | NA | TRBV19 | once | TGTGCCAGTAGTACCGGCTGGGGGGCTATGTACGAGCAGTACTTC | CASSTGWGAMYEQYF
TRBJ2-7 | NA | TRBV13 | NA | TGTGCCAGCAGCCCCACTACCAAACGGGAGCAGTACTTC | CASSPTTKREQYF
TRBJ1-2 | NA | TRBV13 | NA | TGTGCCAGCAGTTCGGGGGCCTTTAACTATGGCTACACCTTC | CASSSGAFNYGYTF
TRBJ2-2 | NA | TRBV5-1 | NA | TGCGCCAGCAGCTTGGGCAGGGGACGCACCGGGGAGCTGTTTTTT | CASSLGRGRTGELFF
TRBJ2-1 | TRBD1 | TRBV5-1 | NA | TGCGCCAGCAGCTTCTATCTAACCGGGACAGGACCGGATGAGCAGTTCTTC | CASSFYLTGTGPDEQFF
TRBJ1-5 | TRBD1 | TRBV5-1 | NA | TGCGCCAGCAGCCCGGGGACAGGGGGCGTGTTGCGCAATCAGCCCCAGCATTTT | CASSPGTGGVLRNQPQHF
TRBJ1-6 | NA | TRBV19 | NA | TGTGCCAGTAGTATAGTTTCAGCGGTTCAAAATTCACCCCTCCACTTT | CASSIVSAVQNSPLHF
TRBJ2-3 | TRBD2 | TRBV5-4 | NA | TGTGCCAGCAGCGCAGAACTAGCGGGGGGCACAGATACGCAGTATTTT | CASSAELAGGTDTQYF
TRBJ1-1 | NA | TRBV4-1 | once | TGCGCCAGCAGCCCGACGGGGGGGCAATCTGAAGCTTTCTTT | CASSPTGGQSEAFF
TRBJ2-7 | NA | TRBV7-9 | NA | TGTGCCAGCAGCTTTCCCCCTCTGGCCTACGAGCAGTACTTC | CASSFPPLAYEQYF
TRBJ1-1 | NA | TRBV4-2 | NA | TGTGCCAGCAGCCAAGAGGACAGCACAGACACTGAAGCTTTCTTT | CASSQEDSTDTEAFF
TRBJ2-5 | TRBD2 | TRBV29-1 | NA | TGCAGCGGGGTAGCGGGGGTCCAAGAGACCCAGTACTTC | CSGVAGVQETQYF
TRBJ1-6 | NA | TRBV19 | NA | TGTGCCAGTAGTATAGGGAGTCCCTACTCACCCCTCCACTTT | CASSIGSPYSPLHF
TRBJ2-6 | TRBD1 | TRBV6-2/TRBV6-3 | once | TGTGCCAGCAGTTATAACAGAGGACAGGGGGGCTCTGGGGCCAACGTCCTGACTTTC | CASSYNRGQGGSGANVLTF
TRBJ2-3 | NA | TRBV2 | NA | TGTGCCAGCGCTTCCCTGGGGGGAAGCACAGATACGCAGTATTTT | CASASLGGSTDTQYF
TRBJ1-2 | NA | TRBV7-9 | NA | TGTGCCAGCAGCTTAGCGTACAGCAAGTATGGCTACACCTTC | CASSLAYSKYGYTF
TRBJ2-3 | TRBD2 | TRBV28 | once | TGTGCCAGCAGTATTAGCGGGGCCCTCACAGATACGCAGTATTTT | CASSISGALTDTQYF
TRBJ2-5 | NA | TRBV12-3/TRBV12-4 | NA | TGTGCCAGCAGTTTTTGGGGAGAGACCCAGTACTTC | CASSFWGETQYF
TRBJ2-3 | NA | TRBV6-5 | NA | TGTGCCAGTCTTGACGGCGGGGCCACAGATACGCAGTATTTT | CASLDGGATDTQYF
TRBJ1-1 | NA | TRBV2 | NA | TGTGCCAGCCAGTTGGACCGGCGGACTGAAGCTTTCTTT | CASQLDRRTEAFF
TRBJ1-6 | NA | TRBV12-3/TRBV12-4 | NA | TGTGCCAGCAGTTTAAACTCAGGGTTCACCCTCCACTTT | CASSLNSGFTLHF
TRBJ2-7 | NA | TRBV21-1 | few | TGTGCCAGCAGCAAATCGGCTAGCGGGAGCCGCGAGCAGTACTTC | CASSKSASGSREQYF
TRBJ1-1 | NA | TRBV19 | NA | TGTGCCAGTATCCTGGGGGGCAGGTCGAACACTGAAGCTTTCTTT | CASILGGRSNTEAFF
TRBJ2-7 | TRBD1 | TRBV6-5 | once | TGTGCCAGCGCCTCGGGGACAGGGTTTGGGCAGTACTTC | CASASGTGFGQYF
TRBJ2-1 | NA | TRBV9 | NA | TGTGCCAGCAGCGTAGGGGTTCTGGGAATCCTGTTCTTC | CASSVGVLGILFF
TRBJ2-6 | NA | TRBV9 | once | TGTGCCAGCAGCGTAAAGGAGGGTACCACTGGGGCCAACGTCCTGACTTTC | CASSVKEGTTGANVLTF
TRBJ1-1 | NA | TRBV12-5 | once | TGTGCTAGTGGTTTGGTACCGGGCCTCAGGGTTGTCGACACTGAAGCTTTCTTT | CASGLVPGLRVVDTEAFF
TRBJ2-3 | NA | TRBV24-1 | NA | TGTGCCACCAGTGAGTGGACCCAGGGAACCACAGATACGCAGTATTTT | CATSEWTQGTTDTQYF
TRBJ2-6 | NA | TRBV6-5 | NA | TGTGCCAGCAGTTACGGGGGGACTGGGGCCAACGTCCTGACTTTC | CASSYGGTGANVLTF
TRBJ1-3 | NA | TRBV4-1 | NA | TGCGCCAGCAGCCAAGTCCCACCCACGGGAAACACCATATATTTT | CASSQVPPTGNTIYF
TRBJ2-3 | TRBD2 | TRBV5-1 | NA | TGCGCCAGCAGCTTCGGGACTAGCGCAGATACGCAGTATTTT | CASSFGTSADTQYF
TRBJ1-5 | NA | TRBV6-5 | NA | TGTGCCAGCAGTTACGGAAGTGATCAGCCCCAGCATTTT | CASSYGSDQPQHF
TRBJ2-7 | NA | TRBV10-3 | NA | TGTGCCATCAGTGGAGGGGGTCAGGTACGGAGCAACGAGCAGTACTTC | CAISGGGQVRSNEQYF
TRBJ2-7 | TRBD2 | TRBV11-2 | NA | TGTGCCAGCAGCTTAAAGACTAGCGGGGGGGCTTACGAGCAGTACTTC | CASSLKTSGGAYEQYF
TRBJ1-2 | TRBD1 | TRBV28 | NA | TGTGCCAGCAGCCAAGCTGGTTCCGGGACAGGGGGAGGCTACACCTTC | CASSQAGSGTGGGYTF
TRBJ2-7 | NA | TRBV24-1 | once | TGTGCCACCAGTGCCCAGATTACGCGGAGGGGGCGCGACTACGAGCAGTACTTC | CATSAQITRRGRDYEQYF
TRBJ1-1 | NA | TRBV5-6 | NA | TGTGCCAGCAGCCTTGGATTGGGCACTGAAGCTTTCTTT | CASSLGLGTEAFF
TRBJ1-2 | NA | TRBV24-1 | NA | TGTGCCACCAGTGATAATGGCTACACCTTC | CATSDNGYTF
TRBJ1-4 | TRBD1 | TRBV5-4 | NA | TGTGCCAGCAGCCAGGACAGGTCTAATGAAAAACTGTTTTTT | CASSQDRSNEKLFF
TRBJ2-6 | NA | TRBV2 | NA | TGTGCCAGAGGGACCCAGTCTGGGGCCAACGTCCTGACTTTC | CARGTQSGANVLTF